Following are 9 T cell receptor beta chains from one sample sequenced in a study of response to subunit inactivated influenza vaccine. Each CDR3 protein gets one entry after TCRdb re-called the RT-PCR reads with MiXCR. The profile shows about 240,000 distinct CDR3 sequences, more than 10% of them singletons. This specimen was non-naive T cells sorted from PBMCs, taken approximately 15 days before vaccination. These receptors were collected from a man aged 50 to 60 who received an inactivated influenza vaccine.

The J gene is TRBJ1-6, the V gene TRBV9; TRBD1 matches at 12 bases. CDR3 size: 14 residues. V lost 3 bases and J lost 10; bases outside the gene matches: 2. CDR1 and CDR2 from the germline V gene are SGDLS and YYNGEE. CDR3: CASSAGTGGSPLHF. Here the CDR3 DNA reads TGTGCCAGCAGCGCCGGGACAGGGGGCTCACCCCTCCACTTT.

V usage is TRBV5-1 and J usage is TRBJ2-5; 10 bases align to TRBD1. Germline V gives CDR1 SGHRS, CDR2 YFSETQ. The V gene end was trimmed by 2 bases and the J gene end by 5 bases; junction bases not matched to a gene: 6. The CDR3 spans 15 residues. The CDR3 bases are TGCGCCAGCAGCTTAGGGGACAGGGGTTTCGAGACCCAGTACTTC. Protein: CASSLGDRGFETQYF. Based on the CDR3 plus reference TRBV5-1 and TRBJ2-5, the full variable domain is KAGVTQTPRYLIKTRGQQVTLSCSPISGHRSVSWYQQTPGQGLQFLFEYFSETQRNKGNFPGRFSGRQFSNSRSEMNVSTLELGDSALYLCASSLGDRGFETQYFGPGTRLLVL.

V usage is TRBV5-4 and J usage is TRBJ2-6; D is perhaps TRBD2 (5 bases). The V gene lost 0 bases and the J gene lost 0 bases, with 13 bases spanning the gap. The CDR3 totals 18 residues. Germline CDR1 SGHNT, CDR2 YYREEE (reference sequence). In nucleotides, the CDR3 is TGTGCCAGCAGCTTGGGGACTGGTCCGAACTCTGGGGCCAACGTCCTGACTTTC. Amino acids: CASSLGTGPNSGANVLTF.

The J gene is TRBJ1-2, the V gene TRBV6-5; D is possibly TRBD1 (6 bases). Looked up from germline, CDR1 is MNHEY and CDR2 is SVGAGI. The V end lost 6 bases, the J end lost 4 bases, and 15 bases lay between the germline ends. The CDR3 loop spans 14 amino acids. The CDR3 DNA sequence: TGTGCCAGCAGCCGAACAGGGTTAGGCTATGGCTACACCTTC. Translating gives CASSRTGLGYGYTF.

This clonotype was detected ten times or more. J is TRBJ2-3 and V is TRBV10-1, with 8 bases fitting TRBD1. Germline CDR1 reads WNHNN; CDR2 reads SYGVQD (reference sequence). The CDR3 has 13 amino acids. V lost 6 bases to trimming and J lost 3 bases; unmatched junction nucleotides: 2. The CDR3 nucleotides read TGCGCCAGCAGCCGGACAGGGACAGATACGCAGTATTTT. Amino acid sequence: CASSRTGTDTQYF.

This clonotype was observed once. The chain links TRBV2 to TRBJ1-1; 8 bases map to TRBD1. After removal of 3 bases from V and 4 bases from J, the junction contained 10 bases not matched to a gene. In germline, CDR1 is SNHLY, CDR2 FYNNEI. The CDR3 length is 16 residues. CDR3: CASSDRGLWVGTEAFF. The CDR3 bases are TGTGCCAGCAGTGACAGGGGGCTGTGGGTGGGCACTGAAGCTTTCTTT.

This clonotype was seen a handful of times. The gene calls are TRBV7-2 and TRBJ2-2; TRBD2 matches at 11 bases. CDR3 length equals 16 residues. V shed 5 bases and J 6 bases; nucleotides not matched to a gene: 8. CDR1 and CDR2 (germline): SGHTA, FQGNSA. The DNA for the CDR3 is TGTGCCAGCAGCAAAACTAGCGGGGGACCAGCCGGGGAGCTGTTTTTT. As protein: CASSKTSGGPAGELFF.

The rearrangement links TRBV4-2 to TRBJ2-2; TRBD2 aligns across 9 bases. V shed 4 bases, J shed 1 base, and the junction held 7 bases outside the gene matches. CDR1 and CDR2 from the germline V gene are LGHNA and YNFKEQ. The CDR3 is 17 residues long. CDR3 DNA: TGTGCCAGCAGCCCCCGTAGCGGGGGCCGGAACACCGGGGAGCTGTTTTTT. This translates into CASSPRSGGRNTGELFF.

This clonotype appeared a few times. The J gene is TRBJ1-5, the V gene TRBV6-1; D remains ambiguous. The V end was cut by 2 bases, the J end by 7 bases, with 9 bases between. The germline V gene has CDR1 MNHNS and CDR2 SASEGT. This CDR3 region has 13 residues. This chain's CDR3 is CASSETTGQPQHF. DNA of the CDR3: TGTGCCAGCAGTGAAACGACGGGGCAGCCCCAGCATTTT.